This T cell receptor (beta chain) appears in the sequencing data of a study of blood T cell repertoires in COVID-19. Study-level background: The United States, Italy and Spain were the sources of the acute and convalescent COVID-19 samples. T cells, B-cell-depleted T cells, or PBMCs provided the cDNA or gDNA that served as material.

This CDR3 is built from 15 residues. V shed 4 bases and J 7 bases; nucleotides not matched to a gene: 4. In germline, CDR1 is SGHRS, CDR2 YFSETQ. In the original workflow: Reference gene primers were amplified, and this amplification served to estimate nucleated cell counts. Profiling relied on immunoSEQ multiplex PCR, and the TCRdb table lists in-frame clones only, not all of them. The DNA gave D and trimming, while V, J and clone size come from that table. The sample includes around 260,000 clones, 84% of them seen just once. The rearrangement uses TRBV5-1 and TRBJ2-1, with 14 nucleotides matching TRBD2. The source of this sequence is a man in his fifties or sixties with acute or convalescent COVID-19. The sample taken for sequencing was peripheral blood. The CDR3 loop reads CASSLGLAGVNEQFF. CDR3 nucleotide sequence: TGCGCCAGCAGCCTGGGACTAGCGGGAGTAAATGAGCAGTTCTTC.